This TCR beta chain was retrieved from a study of identical twins. A universal primer site arose from template switching, and cDNA bore unique molecular identifiers. TCRdb analysed the 5' RACE reads with MiXCR anew, one entry per CDR3 protein. The data contain 500,000 or so distinct CDR3 sequences, more than 13% of them singletons. Per germline, CDR1 DFQATT and CDR2 SNEGSKA (reference sequence). The V and J ends lost 0 bases and 5 bases respectively, with 13 bases between them. This CDR3 has 14 amino acids. This clonotype has just a few counts. No donor was unhealthy or non-Caucasian. This sample also belongs to another study, concerning yellow fever vaccine responses in identical twins.

The sample comprised CD4+ T cells sorted from blood. The origin of this receptor is a woman aged 18-29 years in good health. V is TRBV20-1 and J is TRBJ2-5; D might be TRBD2 (6 bases). The CDR3 DNA follows: TGCAGTGCTAGAGACCCCAGGCTAGCGGAGACCCAGTACTTC. This encodes CSARDPRLAETQYF.